These T cell receptor beta chains were read from a single sample in a study of cytomegalovirus exposure and HLA in healthy donors. Here immunoSEQ multiplex PCR was the method, and the copy in TCRdb shows in-frame clones only, minus some. The sample consists of more than 140,000 clones, roughly 76% of them appearing once. The sample was PBMCs. These TCRs come from a female donor in good health and CMV-seronegative. The conserved cysteine and the conserved F or W are not part of the CDR3 here.

>TRBV19|TRBJ2-1
ASSLFSGGSSYNEQF
>TRBV10-3|TRBJ2-5
AISESGLAKGETQY
>TRBV6-1|TRBJ1-1
AEAEQGNTEAF
>TRBV6-6|TRBJ2-5
ASRDRGQETQY
>TRBV28|TRBJ2-6
ASSSHPGQGARGANVLT
>TRBV27|TRBJ2-7
ASSDPASGTYEQY
>TRBV7-2|TRBJ2-3
ASSLIYPDTQY
>TRBV6-5|TRBJ1-1
ASSEVLNTEAF
>TRBV9|TRBJ2-3
ASSVDTSGGSLSTDTQY
>TRBV7-2|TRBJ2-2
ASSLWREVFGGELF
>TRBV6-6|TRBJ2-2
ASSYPGGSGELF
>TRBV19|TRBJ1-6
ASSRGQGSSYNSPLH
>TRBV2|TRBJ2-5
ASSEGRETQY
>TRBV15|TRBJ2-7
ATSRRTGGYEQY
>TRBV28|TRBJ2-7
ASSRTVEQY
>TRBV2|TRBJ2-1
ASRSGGSYNEQF
>TRBV25-1|TRBJ2-6
ARYSQGKGGANVLT
>TRBV5-6|TRBJ2-7
ASSLGPGLVATEQY
>TRBV16|TRBJ2-3
ASSRDRVTDTQY
>TRBV27|TRBJ2-3
ASSLALAGGSRLTDTQY
>TRBV9|TRBJ1-2
ASSVEPGQGVYYGYT
>TRBV19|TRBJ1-1
ASSIKDRVTEAF
>TRBV28|TRBJ2-7
ASSLNPGQESYEQY
>TRBV9|TRBJ2-3
ASSVDTGGPTDTQY
>TRBV12-5|TRBJ1-5
ASGLVGQGDQPQH
>TRBV29-1|TRBJ1-1
SVDGGLITEAF
>TRBV6-1|TRBJ1-5
ASRATGTGYQPQH
>TRBV9|TRBJ2-5
ASSAASLAGGPPQY
>TRBV4-1|TRBJ1-2
ASSQDRGIYGYT
>TRBV2|NA
ASRAGFSYEQY
>TRBV5-1|TRBJ2-3
ASSQGVSSTDTQY
>TRBV5-1|TRBJ1-6
ASSLRRDLVANSPLH
>TRBV6-5|TRBJ1-1
ASRMTGETEAF
>TRBV7-6|TRBJ2-7
ASSLAPASSYEQY
>TRBV9|TRBJ2-1
ASSAPFRGGPQIWQF
>TRBV4-1|TRBJ2-1
ASSQPLAGVGNEQF
>TRBV5-1|TRBJ1-1
ASSLTENTEAF
>TRBV19|TRBJ2-5
ASRDRGSETQY
>TRBV6-1|TRBJ1-4
ASSEFGRAATNEKLF
>TRBV7-9|TRBJ1-1
ASSLRQGGEAF